This T cell receptor (beta chain) was profiled in a study of blood T cell repertoires in COVID-19 (TCRdb year 2020). Looking at the study overall: Samples covering the acute and convalescent phases of COVID-19 were provided by collaborators in the United States, Italy and Spain. The material from the prospective study consisted of cDNA or gDNA derived from T cells, B-cell-depleted T cells, or PBMCs. Deeply sampled blood TCRbeta repertoires from subjects exposed to, actively infected with, or recovered from COVID-19 were included in the dataset. The repertoires were released in a freely available public database meant as a resource for research on the immune response to SARS-CoV-2. The samples were drawn from the first 160 participants of the ongoing ImmuneRACE study and from under 1,500 subjects provided by 6 global collaborators. A de-identified subject ID, COVID-19 status, age in years and sex were almost always included in the sample metadata. HLA class I and class II types, where available, came from metadata supplied by the sample provider rather than from assay-based typing.

Remarks on this clone: Its antigen is currently not known. No much larger clone is present one base from it, and per-base qualities are unavailable.

The research as a whole found: How much clinical and demographic metadata was included differed by source and by participant, and the metadata was provided uncurated.

TCRbeta CDR3 regions were amplified from genomic DNA by means of the immunoSEQ Assay, a bias-controlled multiplex PCR. For the original study's pipeline: The number of nucleated cells in each sample was estimated from the amplification of reference gene primers within the assay. To quantify the absolute abundance of each unique TCRbeta CDR3 rearrangement, sequence reads were collapsed and filtered. Productive Simpson clonality was computed per sample as the square root of Simpson's diversity index over productive rearrangements. TCRdb re-hosts the immuneACCESS table, in-frame sequences only. Its copies lack some clones; in the studies checked, an unresolved V gene accounts for under half of them, and the cause for the rest is not known. V, J and clone size are taken as reported in that table, and D and trimming were inferred from the DNA itself. The table for this sample lists about 150,000 clones; approximately 88% of them were counted only once. 2.2% of the sample rests with the top ten.

CDR1 and CDR2 are drawn from the germline V gene: MDHEN, SYDVKM. V gives up 6 bases and J gives up 9 bases, and the segment between their germline ends measures 21 bases. The CDR3 holds 15 amino acids from the cysteine to the phenylalanine. Only the CDR3 DNA stays, 45 bases, in frame from base 1. The collaborating institutions used their own protocols to collect whole blood in K2EDTA tubes. For TCRbeta analysis, collaborators shipped samples in one of three forms: frozen whole blood, isolated PBMCs, or DNA extracted from either of those sample types. This TCR was sampled from a man between 70 and 80 years old with acute or convalescent COVID-19. Sequencing was carried out using peripheral blood. This sequence uses TRBV28 and TRBJ1-5; the D gene is not confidently resolved. The nucleotides read TGTGCCAGCAGCCGCGCAGGTCAGGAGGGTTGGCCCCAGCATTTT. Its protein product is CASSRAGQEGWPQHF.